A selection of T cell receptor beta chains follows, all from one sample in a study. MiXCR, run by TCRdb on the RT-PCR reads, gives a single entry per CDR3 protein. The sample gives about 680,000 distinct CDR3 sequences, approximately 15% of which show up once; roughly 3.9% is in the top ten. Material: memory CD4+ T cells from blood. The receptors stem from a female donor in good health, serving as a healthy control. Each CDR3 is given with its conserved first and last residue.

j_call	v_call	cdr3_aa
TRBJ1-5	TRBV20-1	CSARKTGTGNQPQHF
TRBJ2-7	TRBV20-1	CSVWANTQYEQYF
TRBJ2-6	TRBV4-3	CASSHLGSSGANVLTF
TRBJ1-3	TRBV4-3	CASSLTRGGGNTIYF
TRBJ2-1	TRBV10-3	CAISDSGSQDNEQFF
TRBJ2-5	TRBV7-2	CASSFGTGETQYF
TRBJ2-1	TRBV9	CASSVRLSSYNEQFF
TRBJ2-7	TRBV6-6	CASSYRASGETYEQYF
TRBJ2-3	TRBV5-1	CASSDTNPSTDTQYF
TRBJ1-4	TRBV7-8	CASSDPGLTNEKLFF
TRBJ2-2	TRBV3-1	CASSPSGTRGNTGELFF
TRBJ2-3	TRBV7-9	CASSWGRAATDTQYF
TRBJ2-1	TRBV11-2	CASSWALAGNEQFF
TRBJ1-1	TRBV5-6	CASSLNFLTEAFF
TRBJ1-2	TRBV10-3	CAISFAQGAKSYGYTF
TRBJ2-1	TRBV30	CAWSDPSTGGYNEQFF
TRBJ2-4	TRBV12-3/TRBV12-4	CASSPGGGDIQYF
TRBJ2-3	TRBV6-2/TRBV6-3	CASSSIAERRADTQYF
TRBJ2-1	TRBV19	CASSTGTEGEQFF
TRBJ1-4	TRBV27	CASSWVPNEKLFF
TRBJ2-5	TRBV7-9	CASSFRGIQYPQETQYF
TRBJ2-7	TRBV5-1	CASSYQTGTLEWIYEQYF